These 9 T cell receptor beta chains came from one sample sequenced in a study of T cell responses to AZD1222 COVID-19 vaccine. Measured with immunoSEQ multiplex PCR; TCRdb has only the in-frame clones, and not every one. This table holds 140,000 to 150,000 clones, roughly 90% found once. The source material was peripheral blood, sampled on day 0 of AZD1222 vaccination. Receptors were obtained from an adult in good health.

This sequence joins TRBV4-3 and TRBJ2-1; TRBD2 matches at 11 bases. Germline trimming cut 0 bases from V and 4 bases from J; bases unmatched to any gene: 2. In germline, CDR1 is LGHNA, CDR2 YSLEER. This CDR3 comprises 16 residues. This CDR3 is CASSQDGTSGYNEQFF. CDR3 DNA sequence: TGCGCCAGCAGCCAAGACGGGACTAGCGGTTACAATGAGCAGTTCTTC.

The chain employs TRBV29-1 and TRBJ1-1; unclear D gene. Trimming pared 3 bases from V and 0 bases from J, leaving 11 bases between. Germline V lookup: CDR1 SQVTM, CDR2 ANQGSEA. The CDR3 consists of 14 residues. The chain's CDR3 is CSVDGLGMNTEAFF. The CDR3 DNA is TGCAGCGTTGACGGGCTGGGGATGAACACTGAAGCTTTCTTT.

V and J are TRBV4-3 and TRBJ1-1, with D possibly TRBD1 on 5 matching bases. Germline CDR1 reads LGHNA; CDR2 reads YSLEER. Trimming took 3 bases from V and 1 from J, leaving 6 bases between them. There are 13 residues in the CDR3. The CDR3 sequence is CASSQGRNTEAFF. The CDR3 DNA reads as TGCGCCAGCAGCCAGGGGCGGAACACTGAAGCTTTCTTT.

This chain connects TRBV4-1 to TRBJ2-7; TRBD2 might be the D (5 bases). V was cut by 0 bases and J by 4 bases, with 19 bases left in between. The CDR3 sequence is 17 residues long. Germline V gene data show CDR1 as MGHRA and CDR2 as YSYEKL. The CDR3 DNA sequence: TGCGCCAGCAGCCAAGATATCGCGCTAGCACAGAGATACGAGCAGTACTTC. Translation: CASSQDIALAQRYEQYF.

The gene calls are TRBV18 and TRBJ1-4; no reliable D call. The CDR3 is 13 residues long. Trimming removed 1 base at V and 8 bases at J, with 8 bases between. Looked up from germline, CDR1 is KGHSH and CDR2 is LQKENI. This CDR3 is CASSPRWGEKLFF. The CDR3 bases are TGTGCCAGCTCACCACGCTGGGGAGAAAAACTGTTTTTT. The full variable domain, completed using reference TRBV18 and TRBJ1-4, is NAGVMQNPRHLVRRRGQEARLRCSPMKGHSHVYWYRQLPEEGLKFMVYLQKENIIDESGMPKERFSAEFPKEGPSILRIQQVVRGDSAAYFCASSPRWGEKLFFGSGTQLSVL.

This chain joins TRBV2 and TRBJ1-2; the D is unclear. CDR3 length: 13 amino acids. Germline V lookup: CDR1 SNHLY, CDR2 FYNNEI. The V end was cut by 0 bases, the J end by 8 bases, with 10 bases between. The CDR3, as DNA: TGTGCCAGCAGTGAAGCTCGGCAGGAGGGCTACACCTTC. Its protein is CASSEARQEGYTF.

The chain carries TRBV7-2 and TRBJ2-7, with D perhaps matching TRBD1 (6 bases). V lost 4 bases and J lost 6, with 10 bases in between. There are 12 residues in the CDR3. CDR1 is SGHTA, CDR2 FQGNSA, per germline. The CDR3 coding sequence is TGTGCCAGCAGCTCCTCAGGGGTCGAGCAGTACTTC. Translated: CASSSSGVEQYF.

V gene TRBV2 combines with J gene TRBJ1-2; D not resolved. Trimming pared 7 bases from V and 7 bases from J, leaving 13 bases between. Germline V gene sequence: CDR1 SNHLY, CDR2 FYNNEI. CDR3 length: 12 amino acids. The CDR3: CASTVGGLGYTF. The CDR3 DNA follows: TGTGCCAGCACCGTGGGAGGCCTTGGCTACACCTTC.

V and J are TRBV11-1 and TRBJ2-7; either TRBD1 or TRBD2 may fit D (5 bases each). The CDR3 sequence is 12 residues long. The ends were cut back, 5 bases at V and 3 bases at J, with 8 bases in the middle. Germline V gene data show CDR1 as SGHAT and CDR2 as FQDESV (reference sequence). The CDR3 DNA follows: TGTGCCAGCAGCCCGAGGGGCTACGAGCAGTACTTC. This encodes CASSPRGYEQYF.